These 32 T cell receptor beta chains originate from one sample sequenced in a study of T cells after yellow fever vaccination. TCRdb re-called the 5' RACE reads through MiXCR, storing one row per CDR3 protein. The sample carries some 600,000 distinct CDR3 sequences, 17% recorded once. The sequencing used PBMCs, collected about 5 days after the first yellow fever vaccination. These TCRs come from a man younger than 35 who received the YFV17D yellow fever vaccine.

This clonotype was recorded a few times. The rearrangement uses TRBV7-8 and TRBJ2-7, with 7 bases fitting TRBD1. This CDR3 spans 15 amino acids. Germline V lookup: CDR1 SGHVS, CDR2 FQNEAQ. V gave up 6 bases and J gave up 4 bases; unmatched junction bases: 12. The CDR3: CASSPLRDRTYEQYV. CDR3 nucleotides: TGTGCCAGCAGTCCCCTAAGGGACAGAACATACGAGCAGTACGTC.

V and J are TRBV5-1 and TRBJ2-2; 7 bases line up with TRBD1. The CDR3 is 15 residues long. V gave up 4 bases and J gave up 5 bases; unmatched junction bases: 8. Germline assignment: CDR1 SGHRS and CDR2 YFSETQ. The CDR3 DNA reads as TGCGCCAGCAGCCCGGGACAGTGGACAACCGGGGAGCTGTTTTTT. Translation: CASSPGQWTTGELFF.

This clonotype was counted between two and nine times. The rearrangement joins TRBV4-1 to TRBJ1-5, with no clear D. Germline V gene data show CDR1 as MGHRA and CDR2 as YSYEKL. The CDR3 is made up of 14 amino acids. Deletions cut 0 bases from V and 5 bases from J, with 8 bases between. This CDR3 is CASSQDARDQPQHF. The CDR3 bases are TGCGCCAGCAGCCAAGATGCCCGGGATCAGCCCCAGCATTTT.

This clonotype was counted a few times. The chain is built from TRBV9 and TRBJ2-2; unclear D gene. The CDR3 extends over 13 amino acids. V gave up 1 base and J gave up 8 bases, with 9 bases separating them. Per the germline V gene, CDR1 is SGDLS and CDR2 is YYNGEE. Here the CDR3 reads CASSVTTGGELFF. In DNA form, the CDR3 reads TGTGCCAGCAGCGTAACCACCGGGGGGGAGCTGTTTTTT.

This clonotype was counted between two and nine times. The rearrangement uses TRBV20-1 and TRBJ1-1; D unclear. Per the germline V gene, CDR1 is DFQATT and CDR2 is SNEGSKA (reference sequence). The ends were cut back, 0 bases at V and 8 bases at J, with 16 bases in the middle. The CDR3 has 14 residues. The CDR3 DNA reads as TGCAGTGCTAGAGATCTACGACTGCTAGCAGAAGCTTTCTTT. Residues: CSARDLRLLAEAFF.

The chain couples TRBV6-5 to TRBJ1-2, with a weak D call TRBD1 (5 bases). This CDR3 spans 14 amino acids. Germline-derived CDR1 and CDR2 are MNHEY and SVGAGI. V was trimmed by 0 bases and J by 8 bases, leaving 13 bases between them. The DNA of the CDR3 is TGTGCCAGCAGTTACTCTAGGGGAATGGGGGGCTACACCTTC. Translation gives CASSYSRGMGGYTF.

V and J are TRBV7-8 and TRBJ1-5; D is uncertain. The V gene's germline CDR1 is SGHVS and CDR2 FQNEAQ. V was shortened by 3 bases and J by 3 bases, with 15 bases between the two germline ends. This CDR3 is built from 16 residues. CDR3 coding DNA: TGTGCCAGCAGCTTGGGGAGGGTTCCCCTCAATCAGCCCCAGCATTTT. Amino acids: CASSLGRVPLNQPQHF.

This clonotype was found a few times. This rearrangement joins TRBV3-1 to TRBJ1-4; unclear D gene. The germline V gene encodes CDR1 LGHDT and CDR2 YNNKEL (reference sequence). CDR3 length equals 15 residues. V lost 1 base to trimming and J lost 8 bases, with 14 bases between them. As DNA, the CDR3 is TGTGCCAGCAGCCAAGGTTCCCTTCGCGGGGAAAAACTGTTTTTT. Translation gives CASSQGSLRGEKLFF.

The rearrangement uses TRBV5-1 and TRBJ2-5, with D possibly matching TRBD2 (6 bases). The CDR3 consists of 15 residues. V was pared by 6 bases and J by 6 bases, with 21 bases between. CDR1 SGHRS and CDR2 YFSETQ come from the germline V gene. The CDR3 DNA reads as TGCGCCAGCACCTCGGGAGTTTGGGGGATTAAGACCCAGTACTTC. As protein: CASTSGVWGIKTQYF. Filled out from reference TRBV5-1 and TRBJ2-5, the complete variable domain reads KAGVTQTPRYLIKTRGQQVTLSCSPISGHRSVSWYQQTPGQGLQFLFEYFSETQRNKGNFPGRFSGRQFSNSRSEMNVSTLELGDSALYLCASTSGVWGIKTQYFGPGTRLLVL.

This clonotype was recorded a few times. The gene calls are TRBV5-1 and TRBJ2-1; 7 bases line up with TRBD2. The V segment lost 2 bases and the J segment 4 bases; nucleotides outside the gene matches: 9. The CDR3 is made up of 16 amino acids. The germline V gene encodes CDR1 SGHRS and CDR2 YFSETQ. CDR3 protein: CASSLTGGTNYNEQFF. CDR3 nucleotides: TGCGCCAGCAGCTTAACCGGGGGGACCAATTACAATGAGCAGTTCTTC.

The V gene is TRBV7-3, the J gene TRBJ2-7; the match to TRBD1 covers 8 bases. The junction had 6 bases not matched to a gene; V was cut back by 3 bases and J by 5 bases. There are 14 residues in the CDR3. The germline CDR1 and CDR2 sequences are SGHTA and FQGTGA. The CDR3 protein is CASSLGTGMDEQYF. CDR3 nucleotide sequence: TGTGCCAGCAGCTTGGGGACAGGCATGGACGAGCAGTACTTC.

Only a few counts were recorded for this clonotype. The CDR3 protein is CASSVSGDSNQPQHF. For the CDR3, the DNA is TGTGCCAGCAGCGTTTCAGGGGATAGCAATCAGCCCCAGCATTTT. The V call is TRBV9, the J call TRBJ1-5; TRBD1 might be the D (6 bases). The CDR3 covers 15 residues. Germline-derived CDR1 and CDR2 are SGDLS and YYNGEE. The ends were cut back, 2 bases at V and 0 bases at J, with 9 bases in the middle. Looking up the rest from reference TRBV9 and TRBJ1-5 gives the full variable domain: DSGVTQTPKHLITATGQRVTLRCSPRSGDLSVYWYQQSLDQGLQFLIQYYNGEERAKGNILERFSAQQFPDLHSELNLSSLELGDSALYFCASSVSGDSNQPQHFGDGTRLSIL.

The V call is TRBV5-1, the J call TRBJ2-5; 8 bases fit TRBD1. Unmatched junction bases numbered 5, after V lost 3 bases and J lost 4 bases. Germline-derived CDR1 and CDR2 are SGHRS and YFSETQ. This CDR3 has 14 residues. The CDR3 loop is CASSSQDRVETQYF. The CDR3 coding sequence is TGCGCCAGCAGCTCCCAGGACAGGGTAGAGACCCAGTACTTC.

This clonotype was detected a few times. V usage is TRBV20-1 and J usage is TRBJ1-5, with D uncertain. The V and J ends lost 1 base and 10 bases respectively, with 14 bases between them. Germline V gene sequence: CDR1 DFQATT, CDR2 SNEGSKA (reference sequence). The CDR3 is 13 amino acids. CDR3 nucleotides: TGCAGTGCTAGAGGGCTTCCGGCCGGCCCCCAGCATTTT. This translates into CSARGLPAGPQHF.

This clonotype appeared a few times. The chain uses TRBV5-4 and TRBJ2-1; D is possibly TRBD1 (5 bases). V gave up 0 bases and J gave up 1 base, with 11 bases separating them. From germline, CDR1 is SGHNT and CDR2 YYREEE (reference sequence). There are 16 residues in the CDR3. For the CDR3, the DNA is TGTGCCAGCAGCTTGGGGGGCCTAGGGTCCTACAATGAGCAGTTCTTC. As protein: CASSLGGLGSYNEQFF.

V is TRBV12-5 and J is TRBJ2-5; 8 nucleotides agree with TRBD2. Trimming took 6 bases from V and 9 from J; bases not matched to a gene: 9. The germline V gene encodes CDR1 LGHNT and CDR2 FRNRAP. The CDR3 runs 13 residues. The CDR3 DNA follows: TGTGCTAGTGGGCCGGGAGGGCCCGCGGCCCAGTACTTC. It yields the protein CASGPGGPAAQYF. Full variable domain (outside the CDR3, taken from reference TRBV12-5 and TRBJ2-5): DARVTQTPRHKVTEMGQEVTMRCQPILGHNTVFWYRQTMMQGLELLAYFRNRAPLDDSGMPKDRFSAEMPDATLATLKIQPSEPRDSAVYFCASGPGGPAAQYFGPGTRLLVL.

V usage is TRBV24-1 and J usage is TRBJ2-5; 9 bases map to TRBD2. This CDR3 region has 15 residues. Germline CDR1 is KGHDR and CDR2 is SFDVKD. The V and J ends lost 3 bases and 3 bases, in that order; junction bases with no gene match: 4. The CDR3 sequence is CATSDGPSGKETQYF. CDR3 nucleotide sequence: TGTGCCACCAGTGATGGTCCTAGCGGGAAAGAGACCCAGTACTTC.

This chain links TRBV28 with TRBJ1-2, with D possibly matching TRBD1 (6 bases). Trimming pared 4 bases from V and 2 bases from J, leaving 11 bases between. The germline CDR1 and CDR2 sequences are MDHEN and SYDVKM. CDR3 length equals 14 residues. The CDR3 region is CASSYIGQNYGYTF. DNA of the CDR3: TGTGCCAGCAGTTACATTGGACAGAACTATGGCTACACCTTC.

CDR3 amino acids: CSAPGPSIRDTQYF. The CDR3 nucleotides are TGCAGTGCCCCGGGACCGTCGATTCGAGATACGCAGTATTTT. The V call is TRBV20-1, the J call TRBJ2-3, with D perhaps TRBD1 or TRBD2 (5 bases each). Trimming shortened V by 6 bases and J by 5 bases, and 18 bases separated the two germline ends. The CDR3 consists of 14 residues. Germline V gene data show CDR1 as DFQATT and CDR2 as SNEGSKA (reference sequence).

This chain links TRBV27 with TRBJ2-2; the D gene is possibly TRBD2 (5 bases). Germline CDR1 and CDR2: MNHEY and SMNVEV (reference sequence). Trimming took off 6 bases at V and 9 bases at J, with 11 bases between the two ends. The CDR3 sequence is 12 residues long. The CDR3: CASSDRGRELFF. Here the CDR3 DNA reads TGTGCCAGCAGCGATCGAGGGCGGGAGCTGTTTTTT.

A few counts support this clonotype. This sequence joins TRBV7-2 and TRBJ2-7; D is undetermined. The CDR3 loop spans 13 amino acids. Germline V gene lookup returns CDR1 SGHTA and CDR2 FQGNSA. V lost 1 base and J lost 5, with 9 bases in between. CDR3 sequence: CASSLGAPNEQYF. The CDR3 DNA sequence: TGTGCCAGCAGCTTAGGGGCCCCTAACGAGCAGTACTTC.

A few counts support this clonotype. J is TRBJ1-6 and V is TRBV25-1, with 7 bases that match TRBD1. The CDR3 has 13 residues. CDR1 is MGHDK, CDR2 SYGVNS, per germline. Trimming removed 4 bases from V and 14 bases from J; junction bases left unmatched: 8. As DNA, the CDR3 is TGTGCCAGCAGTGTAGGGGGCGAACTCACCCTCCACTTT. Translation: CASSVGGELTLHF.

This clonotype has more than one count but fewer than ten. The chain recombines TRBV24-1 with TRBJ2-1, with unresolved D. The CDR3 is made up of 15 amino acids. The V end was cut by 3 bases, the J end by 1 base, with 9 bases between. In germline, CDR1 is KGHDR, CDR2 SFDVKD. The CDR3 DNA follows: TGTGCCACCAGTGATCGCGGAAATTCCTACAATGAGCAGTTCTTC. Its translation is CATSDRGNSYNEQFF.

This clonotype has just a few counts. This sequence joins TRBV4-2 and TRBJ1-5; TRBD1 matches 7 bases. The V segment lost 1 base and the J segment 2 bases; nucleotides outside the gene matches: 8. Germline CDR1 and CDR2: LGHNA and YNFKEQ. This CDR3 comprises 17 residues. The CDR3 sequence is CASSQGGGGQGNQPQHF. The CDR3 DNA reads as TGTGCCAGCAGCCAAGGGGGAGGAGGACAGGGCAATCAGCCCCAGCATTTT.

V and J are TRBV20-1 and TRBJ2-7; D call uncertain. Per the germline V gene, CDR1 is DFQATT and CDR2 is SNEGSKA (reference sequence). This CDR3 spans 12 amino acids. The DNA of the CDR3 is TGCAGTGCTGGAGAAAACCTCTACGAGCAGTACGTC. Translated, it gives CSAGENLYEQYV.

The rearrangement links TRBV15 to TRBJ2-6; TRBD2 is a possible D gene (5 bases). From germline, CDR1 is LNHNV and CDR2 YYDKDF (reference sequence). Trimming removed 0 bases from V and 2 bases from J, with 8 bases in between. This CDR3 comprises 16 residues. CDR3 DNA sequence: TGTGCCACCAGCAGAGATCGGGGTGCTGGGGCCAACGTCCTGACTTTC. Translation: CATSRDRGAGANVLTF. The whole variable domain, filled in from reference TRBV15 and TRBJ2-6, reads DAMVIQNPRYQVTQFGKPVTLSCSQTLNHNVMYWYQQKSSQAPKLLFHYYDKDFNNEADTPDNFQSRRPNTSFCFLDIRSPGLGDTAMYLCATSRDRGAGANVLTFGAGSRLTVL.

This clonotype was recorded many times. The CDR3 sequence is CASSYSPSGSYEQYF. CDR3 DNA: TGTGCCAGCAGTTACTCGCCTAGCGGCTCCTACGAGCAGTACTTC. The gene calls are TRBV6-5 and TRBJ2-7; TRBD2 agrees at 7 bases. Looked up from germline, CDR1 is MNHEY and CDR2 is SVGAGI. After removal of 0 bases from V and 0 bases from J, the junction contained 2 bases not matched to a gene. This CDR3 is built from 15 residues.

This clonotype was seen a handful of times. J is TRBJ2-1 and V is TRBV25-1; TRBD1 agrees at 10 bases. CDR3 size: 16 residues. CDR1 and CDR2 (germline): MGHDK, SYGVNS. V was clipped by 1 base and J by 1 base; unmatched bases: 1. The CDR3, as DNA: TGTGCCAGCAGTGAATGGGGACAGGGGTCCTACAATGAGCAGTTCTTC. Translated, it gives CASSEWGQGSYNEQFF.

This clonotype was counted between two and nine times. The CDR3 reads CASSPFRGPTQYF. The DNA of the CDR3 is TGTGCCAGCAGCCCCTTTCGGGGTCCGACCCAGTACTTC. The chain joins TRBV12-3 or TRBV12-4 to TRBJ2-5, with a weak D call TRBD2 (5 bases). The CDR3 sequence is 13 residues long. The germline V and J ends were trimmed by 6 bases and 7 bases, with 15 bases remaining between them.

V and J are TRBV20-1 and TRBJ2-1; D is possibly TRBD2 (5 bases). The germline CDR1 and CDR2 sequences are DFQATT and SNEGSKA (reference sequence). This CDR3 is built from 13 residues. Trimming shortened V by 0 bases and J by 10 bases, and 13 bases separated the two germline ends. CDR3 region: CSARDPTREEQFF. Here the CDR3 DNA reads TGCAGTGCTAGAGATCCCACACGGGAAGAGCAGTTCTTC.

This sequence joins TRBV12-5 and TRBJ2-7; a possible D gene is TRBD1 (5 bases). V was clipped by 1 base and J by 3 bases, with 7 bases between them. CDR1 is LGHNT, CDR2 FRNRAP, per germline. This CDR3 has 13 residues. In DNA form, the CDR3 reads TGTGCTAGTGGTTTGGGACAGATCTACGAGCAGTACTTC. The encoded protein is CASGLGQIYEQYF.

There are many counts of this clonotype. The chain is built from TRBV5-5 and TRBJ1-3, with no clear D. V dropped 4 bases and J dropped 0 bases, with 11 bases sitting between them. The CDR3 has 15 residues. CDR1 is SGHKS, CDR2 YYEKEE, per germline (reference sequence). The CDR3 DNA sequence: TGTGCCAGCAGCCCCGACCCTCACTCTGGAAACACCATATATTTT. The encoded protein is CASSPDPHSGNTIYF.